This is a list of T cell receptor beta chains from one sample in a study of blood T cell repertoires in COVID-19. Data came from immunoSEQ multiplex PCR; TCRdb stores just in-frame clones and leaves some out. Of about 220,000 clones listed, over 80% are singletons. Sequenced sample: PBMCs or T cells enriched from blood (not recorded which). The receptor source for this set is a woman aged 40 to 49 who had recovered from COVID-19. The CDR3 runs from the conserved cysteine through the conserved F or W. A D gene is named only where the DNA matches it firmly. Clone size is stated in some rows and not others, as once, few, many or a class when expanded.

TRBV24-1	TRBJ1-1	few	.	CATRGGGTEAFF	TGTGCCACCCGCGGGGGAGGGACTGAAGCTTTCTTT
TRBV7-2	TRBJ1-6	.	TRBD1	CASSLGTANSPLHF	TGTGCCAGCAGCCTCGGGACAGCGAATTCACCCCTCCACTTT
TRBV14	TRBJ1-2	.	TRBD1	CASSDGQDYGYTF	TGTGCCAGCAGCGACGGACAGGACTATGGCTACACCTTC
TRBV28	TRBJ2-2	.	.	CASSLVVGWTGELFF	TGTGCCAGCAGTTTAGTAGTCGGGTGGACCGGGGAGCTGTTTTTT
TRBV30	TRBJ2-1	once	.	CAWSPGFNAHNEQFF	TGTGCCTGGAGCCCGGGATTCAACGCCCACAATGAGCAGTTCTTC
TRBV14	TRBJ1-2	.	.	CASSQYDRPLHGYTF	TGTGCCAGCAGCCAATATGACAGACCTTTACATGGCTACACCTTC
TRBV3-1/TRBV3-2	TRBJ2-2	.	TRBD2	CASSRGVPNTGELFF	TGTGCCAGCAGTCGGGGGGTCCCGAACACCGGGGAGCTGTTTTTT
TRBV6-5	TRBJ2-7	.	TRBD1	CASRRTQGVYEQYF	TGTGCCAGCAGACGGACACAGGGGGTCTACGAGCAGTACTTC
TRBV9	TRBJ1-2	.	.	CASSVGGKSSYTF	TGTGCCAGCAGCGTAGGCGGGAAGTCTAGCTACACCTTC
TRBV28	TRBJ2-7	.	TRBD1	CASSVWDRGRYEQYF	TGTGCCAGCAGTGTATGGGACAGGGGTAGATACGAGCAGTACTTC
TRBV5-6	TRBJ2-3	.	.	CASSFSSSTDTQYF	TGTGCCAGCAGCTTCTCGAGTAGTACAGATACGCAGTATTTT
TRBV6-5	TRBJ1-2	.	TRBD1	CASTQGGVDYGYTF	TGTGCCAGCACCCAGGGGGGAGTTGACTATGGCTACACCTTC
TRBV7-2	TRBJ2-3	.	.	CASSHRWATDTQYF	TGTGCCAGCAGCCACAGGTGGGCCACAGATACGCAGTATTTT
TRBV3-1/TRBV3-2	TRBJ1-1	.	.	CASSQVGGGFGDTEAFF	TGTGCCAGCAGCCAAGTTGGGGGCGGGTTTGGGGACACTGAAGCTTTCTTT
TRBV30	TRBJ1-1	.	.	CACARDIYTEAFF	TGTGCCTGCGCACGGGACATTTACACTGAAGCTTTCTTT
TRBV7-2	TRBJ2-6	.	TRBD1	CASNRQGRAGANVLTF	TGTGCCAGCAACCGACAGGGTAGGGCTGGGGCCAACGTCCTGACTTTC